The 3 T cell receptor beta chains reported below all come from one sample, sequenced in a study of T cell responses to AZD1222 COVID-19 vaccine. The protocol was immunoSEQ multiplex PCR, while the TCRdb copy is restricted to in-frame clones and leaves out a portion. The sample lists some 150,000 clones; 90% were seen once. The source was peripheral blood, collected on day 0 of AZD1222 vaccination. These receptors were collected from an adult in good health.

The chain has TRBV20-1 and TRBJ1-3; D is undetermined. Trimming took 8 bases from V and 16 from J, leaving 21 bases between them. The germline CDR1 and CDR2 sequences are DFQATT and SNEGSKA (reference sequence). The CDR3 is made up of 11 amino acids. The CDR3 spells CSPPGPQSKYF. The CDR3 bases are TGCAGTCCCCCGGGCCCGCAATCGAAGTATTTT.

The chain links TRBV27 to TRBJ2-3; D gene unclear. Germline V CDR1 and CDR2: MNHEY, SMNVEV (reference sequence). CDR3 length equals 16 residues. With 5 bases removed from V and 1 base from J, the gap between germline ends came to 16 bases. The DNA for the CDR3 is TGTGCCAGCAGTCCCTTTCCCCGCAAAGGCACAGATACGCAGTATTTT. Its translation: CASSPFPRKGTDTQYF.

The V call is TRBV7-9, the J call TRBJ2-1; TRBD2 might be the D (5 bases). V was clipped by 5 bases and J by 8 bases, with 19 bases between them. The CDR3 has 15 residues. CDR1 is SEHNR, CDR2 FQNEAQ, per germline (reference sequence). CDR3 loop: CASSLRVAGVDEQFF. CDR3 bases: TGTGCCAGCAGCCTCCGTGTGGCGGGTGTAGATGAGCAGTTCTTC.